Below, one TCR beta chain is given with its context. Per the study methods: Estimation of nucleated cell counts relied on the amplification of reference gene primers. Using immunoSEQ multiplex PCR, the repertoire was profiled, and TCRdb retains in-frame clones only, with some absent. V, J and clone size were drawn from that table, and D and trimming were deduced from the DNA. The data show some 180,000 clones, with 85% to 90% seen just once and roughly 0.6% held by the top ten. The entry originates in a study of blood T cell repertoires in COVID-19. The wider study: PBMCs, B-cell-depleted T cells, or T cells were the source of the cDNA or gDNA that made up the material.

The V gene lost 4 bases and the J gene lost 2 bases, with 12 bases spanning the gap. From germline, CDR1 is MDHEN and CDR2 SYDVKM. This CDR3 contains 15 residues. J is TRBJ1-3 and V is TRBV28; D is ambiguous. The sequence was collected from a man in his forties or fifties with acute or convalescent COVID-19. The sequenced sample consisted of peripheral blood. The CDR3 sequence is CASSSPQWPGNTIYF. CDR3 nucleotide sequence: TGTGCCAGCAGTTCCCCCCAGTGGCCTGGAAACACCATATATTTT.